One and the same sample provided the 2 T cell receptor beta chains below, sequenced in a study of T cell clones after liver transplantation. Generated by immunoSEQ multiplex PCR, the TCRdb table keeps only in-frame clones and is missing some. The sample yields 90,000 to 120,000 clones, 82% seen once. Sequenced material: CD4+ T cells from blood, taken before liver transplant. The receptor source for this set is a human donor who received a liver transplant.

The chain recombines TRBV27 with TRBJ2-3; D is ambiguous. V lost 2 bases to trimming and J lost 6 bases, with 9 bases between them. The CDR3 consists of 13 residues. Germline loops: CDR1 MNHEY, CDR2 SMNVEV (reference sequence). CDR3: CASSLAFVDTQYF. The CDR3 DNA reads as TGTGCCAGCAGTTTAGCTTTTGTGGATACGCAGTATTTT.

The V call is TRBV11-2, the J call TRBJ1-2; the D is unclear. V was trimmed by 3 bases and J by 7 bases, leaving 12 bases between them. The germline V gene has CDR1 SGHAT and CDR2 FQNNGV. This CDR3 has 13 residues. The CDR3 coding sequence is TGTGCCAGCAGCTTTAACCCTATCGCTGGCTACACCTTC. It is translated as CASSFNPIAGYTF.